Listed below are T cell receptor beta chains from one sample, sequenced in a study of neurological immune-mediated disorders. TCRdb re-called the 5' RACE reads through MiXCR, storing one row per CDR3 protein. The sample contains approximately 70,000 distinct CDR3 sequences, about 5.1% of which appear only once. The sequenced material came from PBMCs. The receptors come from a woman aged 70 to 79 with multiple sclerosis. Both conserved end residues are part of each CDR3. A D gene is named only where the DNA matches it firmly. Some rows mark clone size as missing; the rest say once, few, many or name a class of expanded clone.

CDR3,DNA,D,V,size,J
CASSLEADRFGDEKLFF,TGCGCCAGCAGCCTCGAAGCGGACAGGTTTGGGGATGAAAAACTGTTTTTT,TRBD1,TRBV4-3,many,TRBJ1-4
CASSLGQGVVNEKLFF,TGCGCCAGCAGCCTGGGACAGGGAGTCGTTAATGAAAAACTGTTTTTT,TRBD1,TRBV4-1,.,TRBJ1-4
CASSLMTGDEEKLFF,TGTGCCAGCAGCCTAATGACAGGGGATGAGGAAAAACTGTTTTTT,TRBD1,TRBV5-5,many,TRBJ1-4
CASSYGGPNYGYTF,TGTGCCAGCAGTTACGGGGGGCCTAACTATGGCTACACCTTC,.,TRBV6-5,many,TRBJ1-2
CASSFLGPRDEQFF,TGTGCCAGCAGCTTTTTAGGCCCCCGGGATGAGCAGTTCTTC,.,TRBV7-8,many,TRBJ2-1
CASSLGTEETQYF,TGCGCCAGCAGCTTAGGGACAGAAGAGACCCAGTACTTC,TRBD1,TRBV5-1,many,TRBJ2-5
CASSVQGNEAFF,TGTGCCAGCAGCGTGCAGGGAAATGAAGCTTTCTTT,.,TRBV6-1,many,TRBJ1-1
CAWRDIYEQYF,TGTGCCTGGCGGGACATCTACGAGCAGTACTTC,.,TRBV30,few,TRBJ2-7
CASSLLAERDTQYF,TGTGCCAGCAGTTTACTAGCGGAACGAGATACGCAGTATTTT,TRBD2,TRBV12-3/TRBV12-4,many,TRBJ2-3
CASSLSPNTLQHF,TGTGCCAGCAGTTTATCACCGAACACACTCCAGCATTTT,.,TRBV12-3/TRBV12-4,many,TRBJ1-5
CSASRAGGSYNEQFF,TGCAGTGCTAGCAGAGCGGGGGGCTCCTACAATGAGCAGTTCTTC,TRBD2,TRBV20-1,many,TRBJ2-1
CASSSSGTTTDTQYF,TGTGCCAGCAGCTCCTCCGGGACTACCACAGATACGCAGTATTTT,TRBD2,TRBV7-2,many,TRBJ2-3
CSAAGDNEKLFF,TGCAGTGCTGCAGGGGATAATGAAAAACTGTTTTTT,.,TRBV20-1,many,TRBJ1-4
CASSERTVRGTQYF,TGTGCCAGCAGCGAAAGGACAGTTAGGGGGACCCAGTACTTC,.,TRBV9,many,TRBJ2-5
CASSERTGIGGKLFF,TGCGCCAGCAGCGAACGGACAGGGATTGGTGGGAAACTGTTTTTT,TRBD1,TRBV5-1,many,TRBJ1-4
CSASPGTSGMGNEQFF,TGCAGTGCTAGTCCTGGGACTAGCGGGATGGGAAATGAGCAGTTCTTC,TRBD2,TRBV20-1,many,TRBJ2-1
CSVFSNTGELFF,TGCAGCGTTTTTTCCAACACCGGGGAGCTGTTTTTT,.,TRBV29-1,many,TRBJ2-2
CASSDVSLGDTQYF,TGTGCCAGCAGTGACGTGAGTTTGGGAGATACGCAGTATTTT,.,TRBV2,many,TRBJ2-3
CASSLADQPQHF,TGCGCCAGCAGCTTGGCGGATCAGCCCCAGCATTTT,.,TRBV5-1,.,TRBJ1-5
CSAPGQGEVYGYTF,TGCAGTGCGCCAGGACAGGGGGAGGTCTATGGCTACACCTTC,TRBD1,TRBV20-1,many,TRBJ1-2
CASSHRTSGSETQYF,TGTGCCAGCAGCCACCGGACTAGCGGGAGTGAGACCCAGTACTTC,TRBD2,TRBV5-6,many,TRBJ2-5
CSATPGTSGTYEQYF,TGCAGTGCTACCCCCGGGACTAGCGGTACCTACGAGCAGTACTTC,TRBD2,TRBV20-1,many,TRBJ2-7
CASMVVINNEQFF,TGTGCCAGCATGGTTGTAATCAACAATGAGCAGTTCTTC,.,TRBV5-5,many,TRBJ2-1
CSALSGSPYEQYF,TGCAGTGCTTTGAGCGGGAGCCCCTACGAGCAGTACTTC,TRBD2,TRBV20-1,many,TRBJ2-7
CASSSVVGAHNQPQHF,TGTGCCAGCAGTTCGGTTGTGGGGGCCCACAATCAGCCCCAGCATTTT,.,TRBV12-3/TRBV12-4,many,TRBJ1-5
CASRTSGYEQFF,TGTGCCAGCAGGACTAGCGGCTATGAGCAGTTCTTC,TRBD2,TRBV6-2/TRBV6-3,many,TRBJ2-1
CASSTIVGGPGELFF,TGTGCCAGCAGCACCATAGTAGGGGGCCCCGGGGAGCTGTTTTTT,TRBD1,TRBV7-2,many,TRBJ2-2
CASSVGGGSQETQYF,TGTGCCAGCAGCGTAGGGGGCGGGAGCCAAGAGACCCAGTACTTC,TRBD2,TRBV9,many,TRBJ2-5
CASSSGLAGGPRLYEQYF,TGCGCCAGCAGCTCCGGACTAGCGGGAGGGCCGAGGCTCTACGAGCAGTACTTC,TRBD2,TRBV5-1,many,TRBJ2-7
CATSDGYEQYF,TGTGCCACCTCGGACGGATACGAGCAGTACTTC,.,TRBV27,many,TRBJ2-7
CSARGKGGYYSYNEQFF,TGCAGTGCTAGGGGCAAAGGGGGATATTACTCCTACAATGAGCAGTTCTTC,.,TRBV20-1,many,TRBJ2-1
CASSLDFIGSKNTEAFF,TGCGCCAGCAGCTTGGACTTCATCGGGAGTAAGAACACTGAAGCTTTCTTT,.,TRBV5-1,many,TRBJ1-1
CSARVSGLGTGELFF,TGCAGTGCTAGAGTTAGCGGGTTGGGCACCGGGGAGCTGTTTTTT,TRBD2,TRBV20-1,many,TRBJ2-2
CSASGSRGTGELFF,TGCAGTGCTAGCGGGTCGCGGGGGACCGGGGAGCTGTTTTTT,TRBD2,TRBV20-1,many,TRBJ2-2
CASSFGGAPETQYF,TGCGCCAGCAGCTTCGGGGGAGCCCCAGAGACCCAGTACTTC,.,TRBV5-1,.,TRBJ2-5
CASSLDSRSNQPQHF,TGTGCCAGCAGCTTAGACTCCAGAAGCAATCAGCCCCAGCATTTT,.,TRBV7-2,many,TRBJ1-5
CSARGMGSTEAFF,TGCAGTGCTAGGGGGATGGGAAGCACTGAAGCTTTCTTT,.,TRBV20-1,.,TRBJ1-1
CASSHKGGHEQFF,TGTGCCAGCAGCCATAAAGGGGGGCATGAGCAGTTCTTC,.,TRBV7-2,.,TRBJ2-1
CASSLADLGRGTDTQYF,TGCGCCAGCAGCTTGGCCGATTTGGGGCGGGGTACAGATACGCAGTATTTT,.,TRBV5-1,many,TRBJ2-3
CASSPGQGRDIQYF,TGTGCCAGCAGCCCTGGACAGGGCAGAGACATTCAGTACTTC,TRBD1,TRBV7-9,many,TRBJ2-4
CSATGLAKILGDNNEQFF,TGCAGTGCTACGGGACTAGCGAAAATTTTAGGGGATAACAATGAGCAGTTCTTC,TRBD2,TRBV20-1,many,TRBJ2-1
CSARIPWGANVLTF,TGCAGTGCTAGAATCCCGTGGGGGGCCAACGTCCTGACTTTC,.,TRBV20-1,many,TRBJ2-6
CASSLGPKGFNTEAFF,TGCGCCAGCAGCTTGGGGCCAAAGGGTTTTAACACTGAAGCTTTCTTT,.,TRBV5-1,many,TRBJ1-1
CASSQLKGEQYF,TGTGCCAGCAGCCAACTCAAGGGCGAGCAGTACTTC,.,TRBV3-1,many,TRBJ2-7
CASSLVKGGAYGYTF,TGTGCCAGCAGCTTGGTCAAGGGGGGCGCCTATGGCTACACCTTC,.,TRBV5-5,many,TRBJ1-2
CASSYSPGAGEQYF,TGTGCCAGCAGTTACTCGCCCGGGGCCGGCGAGCAGTACTTC,.,TRBV6-5,many,TRBJ2-7
CASRPGTGRVTEAFF,TGTGCCAGCAGGCCAGGGACAGGGAGGGTTACTGAAGCTTTCTTT,TRBD1,TRBV28,many,TRBJ1-1
CASSRSMMGLMTRAGSSYEQYF,TGTGCCAGCAGCCGGTCGATGATGGGATTAATGACCCGCGCAGGGAGCTCCTACGAGCAGTACTTC,.,TRBV3-1,many,TRBJ2-7
CASSHLTSGSADTQYF,TGTGCCAGCAGCCACCTGACTAGCGGGAGTGCAGATACGCAGTATTTT,TRBD2,TRBV3-1,many,TRBJ2-3
CSAFLGVITTQYF,TGCAGTGCTTTTCTTGGGGTTATCACTACGCAGTATTTT,.,TRBV20-1,many,TRBJ2-3
CASSFRTSGVKTGTDTQYF,TGTGCCAGCAGTTTTCGGACTAGCGGAGTAAAGACTGGCACAGATACGCAGTATTTT,TRBD2,TRBV6-2/TRBV6-3,few,TRBJ2-3
CASSPRRDTQYF,TGTGCCAGCAGCCCCCGAAGGGATACGCAGTATTTT,.,TRBV4-2,.,TRBJ2-3
CASSLLGATYEQYF,TGTGCCAGCAGTTTACTGGGGGCGACCTACGAGCAGTACTTC,.,TRBV27,many,TRBJ2-7
CASSLMDGNNEQFF,TGTGCCAGCAGCCTGATGGACGGAAACAATGAGCAGTTCTTC,.,TRBV7-8,.,TRBJ2-1
CSGAGQMNTEAFF,TGCAGCGGCGCGGGACAGATGAACACTGAAGCTTTCTTT,TRBD1,TRBV29-1,many,TRBJ1-1
CSAFSGRTTDTQYF,TGCAGTGCTTTTAGCGGGAGAACCACAGATACGCAGTATTTT,TRBD2,TRBV20-1,many,TRBJ2-3
CASRGTAGKAEQFF,TGTGCCAGCAGGGGAACAGCGGGAAAGGCTGAGCAGTTCTTC,TRBD2,TRBV12-3/TRBV12-4,.,TRBJ2-1
CASSPVGGADTQYF,TGTGCCAGCAGCCCCGTGGGGGGCGCAGATACGCAGTATTTT,.,TRBV7-2,.,TRBJ2-3
CASRDLRNTEAFF,TGTGCCAGTAGGGACTTAAGGAACACTGAAGCTTTCTTT,.,TRBV19,.,TRBJ1-1